The source of this TCR beta chain is a study of OX40 agonist ivuxolimab in advanced cancers. On the study more broadly: Patients received ivuxolimab, an intravenous treatment, every 2 weeks at 0.01 to 10 mg/kg. Hepatocellular carcinoma, melanoma, renal cell or head and neck cancer affected the dose-escalation patients. Notes on the study in general: The specificity for antigen of the expanded peripheral T cells was not determined.

Worth noting for this clone: Its specificity is unknown.

The assay was immunoSEQ multiplex PCR, and TCRdb's table has in-frame clones only and misses some. The sample comprises tens of thousands of clones, 75% to 95% of which are singletons, and 10% to 15% rests with the top ten. Per the germline V gene, CDR1 is SGDLS and CDR2 is YYNGEE. This CDR3 is built from 16 residues. V was clipped by 0 bases and J by 6 bases, with 16 bases between them. The source material was CD4+ or CD8+ T cells sorted from blood, sampled in a trial of the OX40 agonist ivuxolimab. The chain links TRBV9 to TRBJ2-1; D might be TRBD2 (6 bases). This receptor was identified in an adult with an advanced solid tumor such as melanoma, head and neck, liver or kidney cancer. The CDR3 DNA sequence: TGTGCCAGCAGCGTAGACCAGCGGAGGGTAGGCAATGAGCAGTTCTTC. Translating gives CASSVDQRRVGNEQFF.